This T cell receptor beta chain was sequenced in a study of shared clonotypes between healthy human individuals. Study results and limitations: As a rule, naive subsets had a larger estimated richness than memory subsets.

The assay was immunoSEQ multiplex PCR, and TCRdb's table has in-frame clones only and misses some. The sample lists under 1,900,000 clones, about 98.5% seen once, with around 0.33% in the top ten. In germline, CDR1 is LNHNV, CDR2 YYDKDF (reference sequence). This CDR3 comprises 15 residues. Trimming pared 0 bases from V and 9 bases from J, leaving 15 bases between. About this clone: Its specificity is unknown.

The TCR comes from a man younger than 40 in good health. This chain uses TRBV15 with TRBJ2-1; D is perhaps TRBD1 (5 bases). The sequencing input was naive CD4+ T cells sorted from blood. The subset is: CD45RA+ positively selected. CDR3 sequence reads: CATSRDQGWWGEQFF. In nucleotides, the CDR3 is TGTGCCACCAGCAGAGATCAGGGATGGTGGGGTGAGCAGTTCTTC.